The rows below give T cell receptor beta chains drawn from one sample of a study of T and B cells in COVID-19 patients. TCRdb re-called the multiplex PCR reads through MiXCR, storing one row per CDR3 protein. In the table there are roughly 3,500 distinct CDR3 sequences, 22% of which are singletons. The sample comprised blood. The receptor source for this set is a human donor with active COVID-19. Each CDR3 is given with its conserved first and last residue. D genes are given only for firm matches. Clone sizes are given selectively: once, few, many, or a class where the clone is expanded.

clone_size: -
v_call: TRBV19
j_call: TRBJ2-1
cdr3_length: 15
d_call: TRBD2
cdr3_aa: CASSIRLAGVGEQFF
cdr3_nt: TGTGCCAGTAGTATCCGGCTAGCGGGAGTAGGAGAGCAGTTCTTC

clone_size: many
v_call: TRBV7-9
j_call: TRBJ2-5
cdr3_length: 11
d_call: -
cdr3_aa: CASSFDETQYF
cdr3_nt: TGTGCCAGCAGCTTCGACGAGACCCAGTACTTC

clone_size: -
v_call: TRBV6-2/TRBV6-3
j_call: TRBJ2-1
cdr3_length: 16
d_call: TRBD2
cdr3_aa: CASSPTLAELNNEQFF
cdr3_nt: TGTGCCAGCAGCCCAACCCTAGCGGAGCTTAACAATGAGCAGTTCTTC

clone_size: many
v_call: TRBV6-2/TRBV6-3
j_call: TRBJ1-1
cdr3_length: 13
d_call: -
cdr3_aa: CASSRGINTEAFF
cdr3_nt: TGTGCCAGCAGCCGAGGGATTAACACTGAAGCTTTCTTT

clone_size: -
v_call: TRBV29-1
j_call: TRBJ2-7
cdr3_length: 13
d_call: TRBD2
cdr3_aa: CSAVLADSYEQYF
cdr3_nt: TGCAGCGCCGTACTAGCGGACTCCTACGAGCAGTACTTC

clone_size: medium-sized
v_call: TRBV29-1
j_call: TRBJ1-1
cdr3_length: 15
d_call: -
cdr3_aa: CSVEAERRPNTEAFF
cdr3_nt: TGCAGCGTTGAAGCAGAACGGAGACCTAACACTGAAGCTTTCTTT

clone_size: -
v_call: TRBV5-5
j_call: TRBJ2-3
cdr3_length: 18
d_call: TRBD2
cdr3_aa: CASSLARGLAGFTDTQYF
cdr3_nt: TGTGCCAGCAGCTTAGCGCGGGGACTAGCGGGGTTCACAGATACGCAGTATTTT

clone_size: medium-sized
v_call: TRBV30
j_call: TRBJ1-5
cdr3_length: 15
d_call: -
cdr3_aa: CAWAQGLAFNQPQHF
cdr3_nt: TGTGCCTGGGCCCAGGGACTAGCCTTTAATCAGCCCCAGCATTTT

clone_size: medium-sized
v_call: TRBV10-3
j_call: TRBJ2-7
cdr3_length: 15
d_call: TRBD1
cdr3_aa: CAISGGQGVNYEQYF
cdr3_nt: TGTGCCATCAGTGGAGGACAGGGTGTAAACTACGAGCAGTACTTC

clone_size: few
v_call: TRBV29-1
j_call: TRBJ2-2
cdr3_length: 16
d_call: -
cdr3_aa: CSASFGQGGNTGELFF
cdr3_nt: TGCAGCGCCTCGTTCGGGCAGGGGGGAAACACCGGGGAGCTGTTTTTT

clone_size: few
v_call: TRBV20-1
j_call: TRBJ2-2
cdr3_length: 16
d_call: -
cdr3_aa: CSARDRGRSNTGELFF
cdr3_nt: TGCAGTGCTAGAGATCGTGGCAGATCGAACACCGGGGAGCTGTTTTTT

clone_size: -
v_call: TRBV6-2/TRBV6-3
j_call: TRBJ2-2
cdr3_length: 16
d_call: TRBD2
cdr3_aa: CASSLAGVANTGELFF
cdr3_nt: TGTGCCAGCAGTCTAGCGGGAGTGGCGAACACCGGGGAGCTGTTTTTT

clone_size: medium-sized
v_call: TRBV7-6
j_call: TRBJ2-7
cdr3_length: 14
d_call: -
cdr3_aa: CASSLQLTGAEQYF
cdr3_nt: TGTGCCAGCAGCTTACAGCTGACAGGAGCCGAGCAGTACTTC

clone_size: -
v_call: TRBV7-2
j_call: TRBJ2-7
cdr3_length: 12
d_call: -
cdr3_aa: CASSLALYEQYF
cdr3_nt: TGTGCCAGCAGCTTAGCCCTTTACGAGCAGTACTTC

clone_size: large
v_call: TRBV29-1
j_call: TRBJ2-2
cdr3_length: 14
d_call: -
cdr3_aa: CSAKAGANTGELFF
cdr3_nt: TGCAGCGCCAAAGCGGGCGCGAACACCGGGGAGCTGTTTTTT

clone_size: many
v_call: TRBV12-3/TRBV12-4
j_call: TRBJ1-2
cdr3_length: 14
d_call: -
cdr3_aa: CASSAYREVGGYTF
cdr3_nt: TGTGCCAGCTCCGCATACAGGGAAGTTGGCGGCTACACCTTC

clone_size: few
v_call: TRBV7-3
j_call: TRBJ2-1
cdr3_length: 16
d_call: TRBD2
cdr3_aa: CASSPRGRARYNEQFF
cdr3_nt: TGTGCCAGCAGCCCTCGAGGGAGGGCACGTTACAATGAGCAGTTCTTC

clone_size: few
v_call: TRBV25-1
j_call: TRBJ2-1
cdr3_length: 13
d_call: -
cdr3_aa: CASSEGSGTEQFF
cdr3_nt: TGTGCCAGCAGTGAGGGATCCGGGACGGAGCAGTTCTTC

clone_size: many
v_call: TRBV7-2
j_call: TRBJ2-7
cdr3_length: 13
d_call: -
cdr3_aa: CASSLRGSYEQYF
cdr3_nt: TGTGCCAGCAGCTTAAGGGGATCCTACGAGCAGTACTTC

clone_size: many
v_call: TRBV7-9
j_call: TRBJ2-3
cdr3_length: 15
d_call: TRBD2
cdr3_aa: CASSAPGRRTDTQYF
cdr3_nt: TGTGCCAGCAGCGCCCCCGGGAGGAGGACAGATACGCAGTATTTT

clone_size: -
v_call: TRBV6-6
j_call: TRBJ1-5
cdr3_length: 15
d_call: -
cdr3_aa: CASIGTGNSNQPQHF
cdr3_nt: TGTGCCAGCATTGGAACCGGAAATAGCAATCAGCCCCAGCATTTT

clone_size: medium-sized
v_call: TRBV11-1
j_call: TRBJ1-1
cdr3_length: 16
d_call: -
cdr3_aa: CASSLAESSRGTEAFF
cdr3_nt: TGTGCCAGCAGCTTAGCGGAGAGCTCCCGGGGGACTGAAGCTTTCTTT

clone_size: few
v_call: TRBV20-1
j_call: TRBJ2-5
cdr3_length: 13
d_call: TRBD2
cdr3_aa: CSAGGSGEETQYF
cdr3_nt: TGCAGTGCTGGCGGGAGTGGTGAAGAGACCCAGTACTTC

clone_size: medium-sized
v_call: TRBV18
j_call: TRBJ1-3
cdr3_length: 15
d_call: -
cdr3_aa: CASSPGMQTGDTIYF
cdr3_nt: TGTGCCAGCTCACCAGGCATGCAGACTGGGGACACCATATATTTT

clone_size: many
v_call: TRBV28
j_call: TRBJ2-7
cdr3_length: 15
d_call: -
cdr3_aa: CASSSSAYGTYEQYF
cdr3_nt: TGTGCCAGCAGCTCCTCAGCCTACGGGACCTACGAGCAGTACTTC

clone_size: -
v_call: TRBV7-2
j_call: TRBJ1-1
cdr3_length: 14
d_call: TRBD1
cdr3_aa: CASSLTGVSTEAFF
cdr3_nt: TGTGCCAGCAGCTTGACAGGGGTGAGCACTGAAGCTTTCTTT

clone_size: -
v_call: TRBV7-2
j_call: TRBJ2-7
cdr3_length: 12
d_call: -
cdr3_aa: CASSKTQYEQYF
cdr3_nt: TGTGCCAGCAGCAAAACTCAATACGAGCAGTACTTC

clone_size: few
v_call: TRBV6-2/TRBV6-3
j_call: TRBJ1-5
cdr3_length: 15
d_call: -
cdr3_aa: CASRMTGTSNQPQHF
cdr3_nt: TGTGCCAGCAGAATGACAGGAACGAGCAATCAGCCCCAGCATTTT

clone_size: medium-sized
v_call: TRBV29-1
j_call: TRBJ1-2
cdr3_length: 18
d_call: TRBD1
cdr3_aa: CSVGPELGDREFGYGYTF
cdr3_nt: TGCAGCGTTGGCCCCGAACTAGGGGACAGAGAGTTCGGCTATGGCTACACCTTC

clone_size: -
v_call: TRBV6-5
j_call: TRBJ2-1
cdr3_length: 18
d_call: TRBD2
cdr3_aa: CASSSGLAGSRSYNEQFF
cdr3_nt: TGTGCCAGCAGTTCGGGACTAGCGGGATCCCGCTCCTACAATGAGCAGTTCTTC

clone_size: large
v_call: TRBV11-1
j_call: TRBJ2-5
cdr3_length: 15
d_call: -
cdr3_aa: CASSLGGGRSKTQYF
cdr3_nt: TGTGCCAGCAGCCTCGGGGGTGGTAGGAGTAAGACCCAGTACTTC

clone_size: large
v_call: TRBV19
j_call: TRBJ2-1
cdr3_length: 15
d_call: TRBD2
cdr3_aa: CASSIEAGQYNEQFF
cdr3_nt: TGTGCCAGTAGTATAGAAGCGGGGCAGTACAATGAGCAGTTCTTC

clone_size: large
v_call: TRBV29-1
j_call: TRBJ2-3
cdr3_length: 10
d_call: -
cdr3_aa: CSLGTDTQYF
cdr3_nt: TGCAGCCTTGGCACAGATACGCAGTATTTT

clone_size: medium-sized
v_call: TRBV6-2/TRBV6-3
j_call: TRBJ2-5
cdr3_length: 13
d_call: -
cdr3_aa: CASSTDSPTSQYF
cdr3_nt: TGTGCCAGCAGTACGGACAGCCCGACCTCCCAGTACTTC

clone_size: medium-sized
v_call: TRBV6-5
j_call: TRBJ1-5
cdr3_length: 14
d_call: TRBD1
cdr3_aa: CASSFGQGSQPQHF
cdr3_nt: TGTGCCAGCAGTTTCGGACAGGGGTCTCAGCCCCAGCATTTT

clone_size: few
v_call: TRBV24-1
j_call: TRBJ2-5
cdr3_length: 17
d_call: -
cdr3_aa: CATSDLHGQGPFRTQYF
cdr3_nt: TGTGCCACCAGTGATTTGCACGGGCAGGGGCCTTTCAGGACCCAGTACTTC

clone_size: -
v_call: TRBV28
j_call: TRBJ1-2
cdr3_length: 13
d_call: -
cdr3_aa: CASLRPPNYGYTF
cdr3_nt: TGTGCCAGCCTCAGGCCTCCTAACTATGGCTACACCTTC

clone_size: medium-sized
v_call: TRBV30
j_call: TRBJ2-4
cdr3_length: 14
d_call: TRBD1
cdr3_aa: CAWTGGKFKNIQYF
cdr3_nt: TGTGCCTGGACAGGGGGAAAATTCAAAAACATTCAGTACTTC

clone_size: few
v_call: TRBV30
j_call: TRBJ2-7
cdr3_length: 14
d_call: -
cdr3_aa: CAWATPAKGYEQYF
cdr3_nt: TGTGCCTGGGCTACCCCCGCTAAGGGTTACGAGCAGTACTTC

clone_size: large
v_call: TRBV19
j_call: TRBJ2-1
cdr3_length: 16
d_call: TRBD2
cdr3_aa: CASTPSLAGVRNEQFF
cdr3_nt: TGTGCCAGTACCCCATCACTAGCGGGAGTACGAAATGAGCAGTTCTTC

clone_size: few
v_call: TRBV4-2
j_call: TRBJ1-5
cdr3_length: 16
d_call: -
cdr3_aa: CASSQDPGSVNQPQHF
cdr3_nt: TGTGCCAGCAGCCAAGACCCAGGGAGTGTAAATCAGCCCCAGCATTTT

clone_size: -
v_call: TRBV7-2
j_call: TRBJ2-3
cdr3_length: 13
d_call: -
cdr3_aa: CASSPYPLNKQYF
cdr3_nt: TGCGCCAGCAGCCCTTACCCTTTAAATAAGCAGTATTTT

clone_size: many
v_call: TRBV7-2
j_call: TRBJ2-1
cdr3_length: 14
d_call: -
cdr3_aa: CASSLGTTDNEQFF
cdr3_nt: TGTGCCAGCAGCTTAGGGACAACTGACAATGAGCAGTTCTTC

clone_size: medium-sized
v_call: TRBV5-4
j_call: TRBJ2-2
cdr3_length: 17
d_call: -
cdr3_aa: CASSLSQNLHHTGELFF
cdr3_nt: TGTGCCAGCAGCTTGAGTCAGAACCTCCACCACACCGGGGAGCTGTTTTTT

clone_size: medium-sized
v_call: TRBV6-1
j_call: TRBJ2-1
cdr3_length: 15
d_call: -
cdr3_aa: CASSAQRTSYNEQFF
cdr3_nt: TGTGCCAGCAGCGCTCAGCGGACCAGCTACAATGAGCAGTTCTTC

clone_size: medium-sized
v_call: TRBV7-2
j_call: TRBJ2-4
cdr3_length: 19
d_call: TRBD2
cdr3_aa: CASSLPGLAGPLAKNIQYF
cdr3_nt: TGTGCCAGCAGCCTCCCTGGACTAGCGGGGCCGCTAGCCAAAAACATTCAGTACTTC

clone_size: large
v_call: TRBV19
j_call: TRBJ2-2
cdr3_length: 14
d_call: -
cdr3_aa: CASSALELTGELFF
cdr3_nt: TGTGCCAGTAGTGCCCTCGAGCTCACCGGGGAGCTGTTTTTT

clone_size: -
v_call: TRBV4-3
j_call: TRBJ2-1
cdr3_length: 20
d_call: TRBD2
cdr3_aa: CASSQTAGLAGRSSYNEQFF
cdr3_nt: TGCGCCAGCAGCCAGACCGCCGGACTAGCGGGAAGAAGCTCCTACAATGAGCAGTTCTTC

clone_size: medium-sized
v_call: TRBV7-6
j_call: TRBJ2-2
cdr3_length: 18
d_call: -
cdr3_aa: CASSLATLTGTNTGELFF
cdr3_nt: TGTGCCAGCAGCTTAGCTACTTTGACGGGAACGAACACCGGGGAGCTGTTTTTT

clone_size: many
v_call: TRBV10-3
j_call: TRBJ1-1
cdr3_length: 14
d_call: -
cdr3_aa: CAISGGGRGTEAFF
cdr3_nt: TGTGCCATCAGTGGAGGGGGTCGAGGCACTGAAGCTTTCTTT

clone_size: -
v_call: TRBV5-1
j_call: TRBJ1-1
cdr3_length: 17
d_call: TRBD1
cdr3_aa: CASSRPPGGVMNTEAFF
cdr3_nt: TGCGCCAGCAGCCGCCCACCAGGGGGCGTTATGAACACTGAAGCTTTCTTT

clone_size: many
v_call: TRBV15
j_call: TRBJ1-1
cdr3_length: 15
d_call: -
cdr3_aa: CATSREWGLNTEAFF
cdr3_nt: TGTGCCACCAGCAGAGAGTGGGGGTTGAACACTGAAGCTTTCTTT

clone_size: medium-sized
v_call: TRBV19
j_call: TRBJ1-2
cdr3_length: 14
d_call: -
cdr3_aa: CASSPGISNYGYTF
cdr3_nt: TGTGCCAGTAGTCCCGGGATTTCTAACTATGGCTACACCTTC

clone_size: medium-sized
v_call: TRBV18
j_call: TRBJ1-3
cdr3_length: 17
d_call: -
cdr3_aa: CASSPREGGSSGNTIYF
cdr3_nt: TGTGCCAGCTCACCACGGGAAGGGGGGAGCTCTGGAAACACCATATATTTT

clone_size: medium-sized
v_call: TRBV30
j_call: TRBJ2-7
cdr3_length: 14
d_call: TRBD2
cdr3_aa: CAWRRTSGSGEQYF
cdr3_nt: TGTGCCTGGAGGCGGACTAGCGGGAGTGGAGAGCAGTACTTC

clone_size: medium-sized
v_call: TRBV29-1
j_call: TRBJ1-1
cdr3_length: 13
d_call: -
cdr3_aa: CSVEPGGGTEAFF
cdr3_nt: TGCAGCGTTGAACCTGGGGGAGGAACTGAAGCTTTCTTT

clone_size: medium-sized
v_call: TRBV30
j_call: TRBJ2-1
cdr3_length: 14
d_call: -
cdr3_aa: CAWSERGRGNEQFF
cdr3_nt: TGTGCCTGGAGTGAGAGGGGACGTGGCAATGAGCAGTTCTTC